This T cell receptor (beta chain) is drawn from a study of OX40 agonist ivuxolimab in advanced cancers. Libraries were prepared by immunoSEQ multiplex PCR; TCRdb keeps only in-frame clonotypes and omits some of them. Of around 26,000 clones listed, approximately 90% are singletons. Sequenced material: CD4+ or CD8+ T cells sorted from blood, taken in a trial of the OX40 agonist ivuxolimab. The sequence derives from an adult with an advanced solid tumor such as melanoma, head and neck, liver or kidney cancer.

This CDR3 reads CAWSVQGIYGYTF. In nucleotides, the CDR3 is TGTGCCTGGAGTGTACAGGGAATCTATGGCTACACCTTC. The chain has TRBV30 and TRBJ1-2; tentative D call: TRBD1 (6 bases). CDR1 and CDR2 from the germline V gene are GTSNPN and SVGIG (reference sequence). The V end lost 0 bases, the J end lost 4 bases, and 9 bases lay between the germline ends. This CDR3 region has 13 residues.